The rows below give T cell receptor beta chains drawn from one sample of a study of Ad26.COV2.S vaccination and SARS-CoV-2 variants. Clones were read by immunoSEQ multiplex PCR, and TCRdb kept only the in-frame ones, dropping some. The table lists some 460,000 clones, roughly nine tenths of them singletons. Sequencing was performed on peripheral blood, taken in a trial of Ad26.COV2.S vaccine versus placebo. The source of these receptors is a person aged 18 to 59 who received the Ad26.COV2.S COVID-19 vaccine or a placebo. CDR3s include the opening cysteine and the closing phenylalanine or tryptophan. Fields, in order: D gene, V gene, clone size, J gene, CDR3 DNA, CDR3 protein. D genes are given only for firm matches. Clone size is shown for a subset of rows, as once, few, many or a class of expanded clone.

-	TRBV19	-	TRBJ1-5	TGTGCCAGTAGGGGGGACGGCGTAGGGCCCCAGCATTTT	CASRGDGVGPQHF
TRBD1	TRBV7-2	-	TRBJ1-4	TGTGCCAGCAGCCCTGACAGGGAAAATGAAAAACTGTTTTTT	CASSPDRENEKLFF
-	TRBV5-5	-	TRBJ1-1	TGTGCCAGCAGCTTGGTGACCACTGAAGCTTTCTTT	CASSLVTTEAFF
-	TRBV6-5	-	TRBJ1-2	TGTGCCAGCAGCCCGGGACACCTTAACTATGGCTACACCTTC	CASSPGHLNYGYTF
TRBD1	TRBV19	-	TRBJ2-3	TGTGCCAGTAGTGCTCACAGGGGACCAAGGGATACGCAGTATTTT	CASSAHRGPRDTQYF
-	TRBV18	-	TRBJ1-1	TGTGCCAGCTCACCTGGCGGGTCCCCTTGGGACACTGAAGCTTTCTTT	CASSPGGSPWDTEAFF
-	TRBV19	-	TRBJ2-2	TGTGCCAGTTCCCTTATTTCGACCGGGGAGCTGTTTTTT	CASSLISTGELFF
-	TRBV2	-	TRBJ1-5	TGTGCCAGCAGTGAAACCAGGTCCCTAGGGCCCCAGCATTTT	CASSETRSLGPQHF
-	TRBV9	-	TRBJ2-1	TGTGCCAGCAACCAGGCAGGTAATGAGCAGTTCTTC	CASNQAGNEQFF
TRBD1	TRBV11-2	-	TRBJ1-1	TGTGCCAGCAGCTTAGTGGCCGGGACAGTCGGTGAAGCTTTCTTT	CASSLVAGTVGEAFF
-	TRBV18	-	TRBJ1-1	TGTGCCAGCTCAAGTGAGTGGGAAAACACTGAAGCTTTCTTT	CASSSEWENTEAFF
TRBD1	TRBV19	-	TRBJ2-5	TGTGCCAGTAGTAAAACACACCCCGGGACAGGGGTGGGAGAGACCCAGTACTTC	CASSKTHPGTGVGETQYF
-	TRBV5-1	-	TRBJ1-2	TGCGCCAGCTCCCTTTTTAGCGGAGGCTACACCTTC	CASSLFSGGYTF
-	TRBV2	-	TRBJ1-5	TGTGCCAGCAGGGGGACATACACCTGGGGCAATCAGCCCCAGCATTTT	CASRGTYTWGNQPQHF
-	TRBV5-8	-	TRBJ2-2	TGTGCCAGCAGCTTGGATGTACGCACCGGGGAGCTGTTTTTT	CASSLDVRTGELFF
TRBD1	TRBV6-5	-	TRBJ1-5	TGTGCCAGCATGCGCGGGACAGGGGATCAGCCCCAGCATTTT	CASMRGTGDQPQHF
-	TRBV3-1/TRBV3-2	few	TRBJ1-1	TGTGCCAGCAGCCCGCAGGTAGTCCGTGAGGCTTTCTTT	CASSPQVVREAFF
-	TRBV2	-	TRBJ2-7	TGTGCCTCAGCAGCAGTTTACGTTGGGGATCAGTACTTC	CASAAVYVGDQYF
TRBD2	TRBV19	-	TRBJ2-3	TGTGCCAGTGGGGGACTAGCGGGAAGCAGGGATACGCAGTATTTT	CASGGLAGSRDTQYF
-	TRBV15	-	TRBJ2-1	TGTGCCACCAGCAGAGATCGAGGCAGCTACAATGAGCAGTTCTTC	CATSRDRGSYNEQFF
-	TRBV5-8	-	TRBJ1-6	TGTGCCAGCAGCCGAACCCGGGACAATAGAAAGGATTCACCCCTCCACTTT	CASSRTRDNRKDSPLHF
-	TRBV9	-	TRBJ2-7	TGTGCCAGCAGCTTTACTTTACAGGGTTACGAGCAGTACTTC	CASSFTLQGYEQYF
-	TRBV27	-	TRBJ2-7	TGTGCCAGCAGTTTTGGCAGATCCTACGAGCAGTACTTC	CASSFGRSYEQYF
-	TRBV30	-	TRBJ1-5	TGTGCCTGGAGTGTACCAGGGGCCGATCAGCCCCAGCATTTT	CAWSVPGADQPQHF
TRBD1	TRBV7-9	-	TRBJ1-2	TGTGCCACCGCATCGTTAGAGGGGACAGGGAGTCGTATTCGTGGCTACACCTTC	CATASLEGTGSRIRGYTF
-	TRBV30	-	TRBJ1-5	TGTGCCTGGAGTGTAAGCAGCAATCAGCCCCAGCATTTT	CAWSVSSNQPQHF